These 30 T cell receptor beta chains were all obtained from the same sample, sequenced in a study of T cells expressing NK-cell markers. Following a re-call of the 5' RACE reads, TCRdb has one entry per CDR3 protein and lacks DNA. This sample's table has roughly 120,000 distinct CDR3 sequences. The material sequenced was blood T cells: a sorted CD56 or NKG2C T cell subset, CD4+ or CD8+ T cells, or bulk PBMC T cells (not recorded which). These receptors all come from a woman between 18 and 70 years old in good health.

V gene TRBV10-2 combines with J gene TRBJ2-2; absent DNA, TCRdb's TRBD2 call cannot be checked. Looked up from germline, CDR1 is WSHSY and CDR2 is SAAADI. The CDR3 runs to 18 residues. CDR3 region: CASSEGASGGVNTGELFF.

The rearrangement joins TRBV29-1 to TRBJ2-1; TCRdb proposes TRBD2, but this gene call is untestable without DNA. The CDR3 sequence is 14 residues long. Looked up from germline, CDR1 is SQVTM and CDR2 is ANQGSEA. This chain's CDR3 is CSVEWDYTYNEQFF.

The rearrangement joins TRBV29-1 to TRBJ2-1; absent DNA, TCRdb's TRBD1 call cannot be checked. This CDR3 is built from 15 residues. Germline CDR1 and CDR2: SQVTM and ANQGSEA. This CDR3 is CSVVLWDRGENEQFF.

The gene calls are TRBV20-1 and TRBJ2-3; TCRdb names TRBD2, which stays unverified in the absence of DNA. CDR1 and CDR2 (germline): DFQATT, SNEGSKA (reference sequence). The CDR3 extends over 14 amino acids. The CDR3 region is CSAGLADSTDTQYF.

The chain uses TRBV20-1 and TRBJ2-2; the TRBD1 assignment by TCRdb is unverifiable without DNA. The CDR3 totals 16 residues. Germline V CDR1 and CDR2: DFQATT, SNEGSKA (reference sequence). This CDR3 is CSAYRVEGGGDGELFF.

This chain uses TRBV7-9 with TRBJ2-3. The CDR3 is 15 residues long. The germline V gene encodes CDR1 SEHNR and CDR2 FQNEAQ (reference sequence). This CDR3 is CASSPSGVGTDTQYF.

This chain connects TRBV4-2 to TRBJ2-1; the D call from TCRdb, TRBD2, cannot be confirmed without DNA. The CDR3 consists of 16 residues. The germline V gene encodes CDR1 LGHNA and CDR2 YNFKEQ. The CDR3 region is CASSQEGPTSDDEQFF.

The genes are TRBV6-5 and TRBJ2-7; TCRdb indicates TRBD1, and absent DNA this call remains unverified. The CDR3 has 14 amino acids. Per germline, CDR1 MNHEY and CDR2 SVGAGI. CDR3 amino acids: CASSYSMGAYEQYF.

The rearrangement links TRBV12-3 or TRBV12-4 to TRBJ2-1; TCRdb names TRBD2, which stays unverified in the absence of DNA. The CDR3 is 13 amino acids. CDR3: CASKGRAGNEQFF.

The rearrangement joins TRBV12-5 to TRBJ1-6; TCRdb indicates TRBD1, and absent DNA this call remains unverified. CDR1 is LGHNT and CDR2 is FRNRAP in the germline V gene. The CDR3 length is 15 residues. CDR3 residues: CASGFSDSMFTPLHF.

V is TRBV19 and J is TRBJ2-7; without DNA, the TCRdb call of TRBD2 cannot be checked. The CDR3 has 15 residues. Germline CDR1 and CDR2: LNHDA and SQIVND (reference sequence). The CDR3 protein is CASRRSADGTYEQYF.

The CDR3 protein is CASSRQGPQETQYF. V and J are TRBV12-3 or TRBV12-4 and TRBJ2-5; checking the TCRdb D call of TRBD1 is not possible without DNA. The CDR3 extends over 14 amino acids.

Here the CDR3 reads CASSPTGRQTYSNQPQHF. The chain couples TRBV7-7 to TRBJ1-5; TCRdb calls TRBD1, which cannot be checked without DNA. This CDR3 contains 18 residues. Germline V gene data show CDR1 as SSHAT and CDR2 as FNYEAQ (reference sequence).

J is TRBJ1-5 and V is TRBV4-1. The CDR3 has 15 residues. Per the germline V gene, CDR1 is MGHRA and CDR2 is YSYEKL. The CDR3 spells CASSQEFGLGQPQHF.

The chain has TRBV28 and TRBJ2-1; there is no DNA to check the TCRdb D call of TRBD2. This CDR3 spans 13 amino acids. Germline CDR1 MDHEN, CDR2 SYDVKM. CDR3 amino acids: CATGPAGGNEQFF.

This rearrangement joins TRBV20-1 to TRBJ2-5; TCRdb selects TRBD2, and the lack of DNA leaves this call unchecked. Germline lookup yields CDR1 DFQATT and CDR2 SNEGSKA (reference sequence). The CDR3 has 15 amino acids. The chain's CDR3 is CSAREPGTTDGTQYF.

This CDR3 reads CASSVGTGGQAFF. The rearrangement links TRBV9 to TRBJ1-1; TCRdb's D call, TRBD1, is unchecked because there is no DNA. Germline V gene sequence: CDR1 SGDLS, CDR2 YYNGEE. The length of the CDR3 is 13 residues.

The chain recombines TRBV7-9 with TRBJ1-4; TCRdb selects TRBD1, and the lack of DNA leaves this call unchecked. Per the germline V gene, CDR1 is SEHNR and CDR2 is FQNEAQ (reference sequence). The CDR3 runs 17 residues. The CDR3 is CASSLATVGATNEKLFF.

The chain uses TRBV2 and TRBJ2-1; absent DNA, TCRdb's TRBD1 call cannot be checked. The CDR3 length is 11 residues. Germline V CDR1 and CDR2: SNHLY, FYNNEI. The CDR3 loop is CATTGGGEQFF.

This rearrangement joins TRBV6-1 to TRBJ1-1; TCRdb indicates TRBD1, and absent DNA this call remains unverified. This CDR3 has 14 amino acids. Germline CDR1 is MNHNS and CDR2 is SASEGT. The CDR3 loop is CASRRQGKNTEAFF.

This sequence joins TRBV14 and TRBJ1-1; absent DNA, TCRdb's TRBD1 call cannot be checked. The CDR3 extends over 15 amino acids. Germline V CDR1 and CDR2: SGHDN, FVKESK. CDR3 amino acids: CASSWDRGEGREAFF.

This CDR3 is CATSAGELDYNEQFF. This chain uses TRBV24-1 with TRBJ2-1; the D call from TCRdb, TRBD2, cannot be confirmed without DNA. The germline CDR1 and CDR2 sequences are KGHDR and SFDVKD. The CDR3 covers 15 residues.

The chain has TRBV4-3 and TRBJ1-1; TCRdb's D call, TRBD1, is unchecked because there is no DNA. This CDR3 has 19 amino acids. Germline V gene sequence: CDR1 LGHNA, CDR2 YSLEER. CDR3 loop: CASSQDPPSPSIMNTEAFF.

The chain's CDR3 is CASSPQRTGGAGELFF. The chain joins TRBV4-3 to TRBJ2-2; TCRdb lists TRBD1, though no DNA is available to test this call. This CDR3 has 16 amino acids. Germline-derived CDR1 and CDR2 are LGHNA and YSLEER.

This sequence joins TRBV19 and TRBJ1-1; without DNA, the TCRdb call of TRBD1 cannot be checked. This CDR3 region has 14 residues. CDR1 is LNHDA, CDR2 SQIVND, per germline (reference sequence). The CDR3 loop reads CASISPPGNTEAFF. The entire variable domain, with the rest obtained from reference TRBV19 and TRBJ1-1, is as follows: DGGITQSPKYLFRKEGQNVTLSCEQNLNHDAMYWYRQDPGQGLRLIYYSQIVNDFQKGDIAEGYSVSREKKESFPLTVTSAQKNPTAFYLCASISPPGNTEAFFGQGTRLTVV.

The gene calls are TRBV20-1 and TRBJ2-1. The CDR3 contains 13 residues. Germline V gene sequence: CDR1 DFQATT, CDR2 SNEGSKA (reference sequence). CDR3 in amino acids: CSASTSNYNEQFF.

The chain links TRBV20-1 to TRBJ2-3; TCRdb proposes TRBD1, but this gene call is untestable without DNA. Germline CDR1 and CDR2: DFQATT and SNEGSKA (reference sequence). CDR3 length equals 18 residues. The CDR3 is CSAFHLTRLGGGTDTQYF.

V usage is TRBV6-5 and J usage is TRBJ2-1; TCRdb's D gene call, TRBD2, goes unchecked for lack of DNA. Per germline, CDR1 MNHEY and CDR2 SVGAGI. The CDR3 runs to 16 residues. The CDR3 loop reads CASSYPPGGSKNEQFF.

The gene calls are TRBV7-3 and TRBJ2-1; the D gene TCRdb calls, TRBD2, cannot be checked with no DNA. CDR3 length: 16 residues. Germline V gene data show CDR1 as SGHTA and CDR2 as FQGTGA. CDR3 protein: CASSLTGLAGGGEQFF.

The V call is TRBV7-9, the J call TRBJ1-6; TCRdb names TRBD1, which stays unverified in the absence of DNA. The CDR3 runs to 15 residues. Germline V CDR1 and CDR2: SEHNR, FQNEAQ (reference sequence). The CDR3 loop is CASSSEGAANSPLHF. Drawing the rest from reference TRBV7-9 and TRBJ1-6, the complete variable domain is DTGVSQNPRHKITKRGQNVTFRCDPISEHNRLYWYRQTLGQGPEFLTYFQNEAQLEKSRLLSDRFSAERPKGSFSTLEIQRTEQGDSAMYLCASSSEGAANSPLHFGNGTRLTVT.